The 27 T cell receptor beta chains below were found in one sample sequenced in a study of blood T cell repertoires in COVID-19. Assay: immunoSEQ multiplex PCR; the TCRdb copy retains only in-frame clones and omits some. This repertoire shows about 320,000 clones, around nine tenths found once; its top ten account for over 8.5%. Sequenced: peripheral blood. These receptors were taken from a woman in her twenties or thirties with COVID-19, enrolled during active disease.

This rearrangement joins TRBV27 to TRBJ2-7, with TRBD1 matching 7 bases. CDR1 is MNHEY and CDR2 is SMNVEV in the germline V gene (reference sequence). Trimming took 2 bases from V and 2 from J; bases not matched to a gene: 3. The CDR3 extends over 14 amino acids. The CDR3 coding sequence is TGTGCCAGCAGTTTAAGGGGGCCAACCTACGAGCAGTACTTC. This encodes CASSLRGPTYEQYF.

The chain joins TRBV5-6 to TRBJ2-5, with 8 bases aligning to TRBD2. Per germline, CDR1 SGHDT and CDR2 YYEEEE. This CDR3 is built from 12 residues. V was pared by 4 bases and J by 9 bases, with 5 bases of the junction left unmatched. The chain's CDR3 is CASSPGTRAQYF. For the CDR3, the DNA is TGTGCCAGCAGCCCCGGGACTAGGGCCCAGTACTTC.

V and J are TRBV28 and TRBJ2-4, with D hard to call. This CDR3 contains 15 residues. V lost 10 bases, J lost 0 bases, and 16 bases lay in between. Germline V gene data show CDR1 as MDHEN and CDR2 as SYDVKM. The CDR3 DNA sequence: TGTGCCACCTCCGGTCCGACAATAGCCAAAAACATTCAGTACTTC. As protein: CATSGPTIAKNIQYF.

The chain employs TRBV21-1 and TRBJ2-3; the table's D call TRBD2 went unverified against the DNA. TRBV21-1 is marked as a pseudogene. CDR3 size: 12 residues. The CDR3 reads CASSNSADTQYF. In DNA form, the CDR3 reads TGTGCCAGCAGCAATTCCGCAGATACGCAGTATTTT.

The rearrangement joins TRBV19 to TRBJ1-6; TRBD1 aligns across 9 bases. Germline CDR1 LNHDA, CDR2 SQIVND (reference sequence). J was trimmed by 0 bases and V by 4 bases; bases with no gene match: 4. The CDR3 has 17 residues. The CDR3 protein is CASSTSTGGSYNSPLHF. In DNA, the CDR3 is TGTGCCAGTAGTACATCGACAGGGGGCTCCTATAATTCACCCCTCCACTTT.

The chain links TRBV9 to TRBJ2-1; 8 bases match TRBD2. The CDR3 extends over 17 amino acids. V lost 6 bases and J lost 0; bases outside the gene matches: 11. Germline V lookup: CDR1 SGDLS, CDR2 YYNGEE. The chain's CDR3 is CASKARGALDSYNEQFF. The DNA of the CDR3 is TGTGCCAGCAAGGCGCGGGGGGCGCTCGACTCCTACAATGAGCAGTTCTTC.

The J gene is TRBJ2-1, the V gene TRBV7-8, with D tentatively TRBD2 (5 bases). The germline gives CDR1 SGHVS, CDR2 FQNEAQ. Trimming took off 0 bases at V and 6 bases at J, with 6 bases between the two ends. The CDR3 loop spans 13 amino acids. The CDR3 loop is CASSLAGGNEQFF. The CDR3 DNA reads TGTGCCAGCAGCTTAGCAGGAGGCAATGAGCAGTTCTTC.

The rearrangement joins TRBV6-5 to TRBJ2-1; D gene unclear. This CDR3 has 14 residues. V gave up 5 bases and J gave up 5 bases, with 13 bases separating them. CDR1 MNHEY and CDR2 SVGAGI come from the germline V gene. CDR3 residues: CASSPFLGHNEQFF. CDR3 in DNA: TGTGCCAGCAGTCCCTTTTTGGGCCACAATGAGCAGTTCTTC.

V and J are TRBV28 and TRBJ1-1; D is uncertain. The CDR3 runs to 12 residues. V dropped 3 bases and J dropped 7 bases, with 9 bases sitting between them. The V gene's germline CDR1 is MDHEN and CDR2 SYDVKM. The chain's CDR3 is CASSFRPGEAFF. The CDR3 region has the DNA TGTGCCAGCAGTTTTCGGCCAGGTGAAGCTTTCTTT.

The chain joins TRBV21-1 to TRBJ2-7; the table's D call, TRBD1, was not checked against the DNA. TRBV21-1 is annotated as a pseudogene. The CDR3 sequence is 13 residues long. In DNA, the CDR3 is TGTGCCATTACACTAGGGGGACCCTACGAGCAGTACTTC. This gives the protein CAITLGGPYEQYF.

The chain recombines TRBV7-2 with TRBJ2-1; D remains unclear. Germline lookup yields CDR1 SGHTA and CDR2 FQGNSA. V lost 0 bases, J lost 4 bases, and 4 bases lay in between. The CDR3 totals 13 residues. CDR3: CASSLAIYNEQFF. Here the CDR3 DNA reads TGTGCCAGCAGCTTAGCTATTTACAATGAGCAGTTCTTC.

This chain links TRBV2 with TRBJ2-5; 7 positions match TRBD1. V lost 8 bases, J lost 4 bases, and 4 bases stayed unmatched. The CDR3 runs 12 residues. Germline lookup yields CDR1 SNHLY and CDR2 FYNNEI. The CDR3 DNA follows: TGTGCCAGCCGTAACAGGGGAGAGACCCAGTACTTC. Protein product: CASRNRGETQYF.

This chain joins TRBV6-5 and TRBJ1-1, with D perhaps matching TRBD1 (5 bases). The CDR3 extends over 15 amino acids. The V end was cut by 7 bases, the J end by 1 base, with 16 bases between. Germline V gives CDR1 MNHEY, CDR2 SVGAGI. Written as DNA, the CDR3 is TGTGCCAGCATTCGGCAACTGACAGCGAACACTGAAGCTTTCTTT. Translated, it gives CASIRQLTANTEAFF.

The rearrangement joins TRBV19 to TRBJ2-1, with a weak D call TRBD2 (6 bases). The CDR3 sequence is 13 residues long. The ends were cut back, 5 bases at V and 7 bases at J, with 12 bases in the middle. CDR1 is LNHDA, CDR2 SQIVND, per germline (reference sequence). CDR3 amino acids: CASSFRGMNEQFF. CDR3 nucleotide sequence: TGTGCCAGTAGTTTCCGGGGGATGAATGAGCAGTTCTTC.

The rearrangement joins TRBV12-3 or TRBV12-4 to TRBJ2-7, with 7 positions matching TRBD2. The CDR3 has 13 amino acids. Trimming cost V 8 bases and J 2 bases; bases outside gene matches: 6. The CDR3 DNA follows: TGTGCCAGCTGCTGGGGAGGGCCCTACGAGCAGTACTTC. Protein: CASCWGGPYEQYF.

The rearrangement links TRBV11-1 to TRBJ1-2; D unresolved. The CDR3 has 15 residues. V lost 5 bases and J 4 bases, leaving 17 bases between the germline ends. Germline V gives CDR1 SGHAT, CDR2 FQDESV (reference sequence). As DNA, the CDR3 is TGTGCCAGCAGCCCTCCCACTAGGAGAGGCTATGGCTACACCTTC. It specifies CASSPPTRRGYGYTF.

This rearrangement joins TRBV19 to TRBJ2-4; unclear D gene. The V end was cut by 2 bases, the J end by 5 bases, with 10 bases between. Looked up from germline, CDR1 is LNHDA and CDR2 is SQIVND (reference sequence). CDR3 length: 14 amino acids. CDR3 residues: CASSITSSQNIQYF. CDR3 nucleotide sequence: TGTGCCAGTAGTATAACGTCAAGCCAAAACATTCAGTACTTC.

The chain employs TRBV19 and TRBJ1-1; D not certain. CDR1 is LNHDA, CDR2 SQIVND, per germline (reference sequence). CDR3 length: 13 amino acids. Trimming took off 5 bases at V and 1 base at J, with 8 bases between the two ends. In DNA, the CDR3 is TGTGCCAGTAGTGTCCGGGGGAACACTGAAGCTTTCTTT. It codes for CASSVRGNTEAFF.

The chain employs TRBV28 and TRBJ1-5; 7 bases are shared with TRBD1. The V and J ends lost 5 bases and 7 bases, in that order; junction bases with no gene match: 11. The CDR3 is 15 residues long. Germline V lookup: CDR1 MDHEN, CDR2 SYDVKM. The chain's CDR3 is CASSDAGQPFQPQHF. CDR3 bases: TGTGCCAGCAGTGATGCGGGACAGCCGTTCCAGCCCCAGCATTTT.

This clone came up a few times. The genes are TRBV19 and TRBJ1-2, with 8 bases identical to TRBD1. The germline V gene has CDR1 LNHDA and CDR2 SQIVND (reference sequence). With 3 bases clipped from V and 0 bases from J, the junction kept 3 bases outside the gene matches. The CDR3 covers 15 residues. For the CDR3, the DNA is TGTGCCAGTAGTATGGGGACAGGAGCTAACTATGGCTACACCTTC. Amino acid sequence: CASSMGTGANYGYTF.

The rearrangement uses TRBV27 and TRBJ1-1, with TRBD1 as a possible D gene (6 bases). Germline lookup yields CDR1 MNHEY and CDR2 SMNVEV (reference sequence). The V end lost 4 bases, the J end lost 0 bases, and 12 bases lay between the germline ends. CDR3 length: 15 amino acids. The CDR3 nucleotides read TGTGCCAGCAGTTCAGGGGTTGTTATGAACACTGAAGCTTTCTTT. Translated, it gives CASSSGVVMNTEAFF.

V gene TRBV5-6 combines with J gene TRBJ1-2; TRBD1 matches 7 bases. The CDR3 is 12 residues long. The germline V gene encodes CDR1 SGHDT and CDR2 YYEEEE. The junction had 4 bases not matched to a gene; V was cut back by 4 bases and J by 7 bases. CDR3 DNA sequence: TGTGCCAGCAGCACAGGGGTAGTTGGCTACACCTTC. Its protein product is CASSTGVVGYTF.

This chain uses TRBV11-3 with TRBJ2-5; D is possibly TRBD1 (6 bases). CDR1 and CDR2 (germline): SGHNT, YENEEA. V was shortened by 3 bases and J by 2 bases, with 13 bases between the two germline ends. The CDR3 is 15 amino acids. The CDR3 DNA reads as TGTGCCAGCAGCTTTTCTCAGGGGTGGCAAGAGACCCAGTACTTC. The encoded protein is CASSFSQGWQETQYF.

CDR3 sequence reads: CASSPTGDGNEQFF. The CDR3 DNA reads TGTGCCAGCTCACCGACAGGGGATGGCAATGAGCAGTTCTTC. The V call is TRBV18, the J call TRBJ2-1, with 8 bases that match TRBD1. The CDR3 has 14 residues. With 3 bases clipped from V and 6 bases from J, the junction kept 4 bases outside the gene matches. The germline V gene encodes CDR1 KGHSH and CDR2 LQKENI. The full variable domain, its missing parts supplied by reference TRBV18 and TRBJ2-1, is NAGVMQNPRHLVRRRGQEARLRCSPMKGHSHVYWYRQLPEEGLKFMVYLQKENIIDESGMPKERFSAEFPKEGPSILRIQQVVRGDSAAYFCASSPTGDGNEQFFGPGTRLTVL.

The V and J genes are TRBV2 and TRBJ1-5; tentatively, D is TRBD1 (6 bases). The germline V gene encodes CDR1 SNHLY and CDR2 FYNNEI. The CDR3 is made up of 13 amino acids. The ends were cut back, 7 bases at V and 2 bases at J, with 9 bases in the middle. CDR3 sequence: CASNRDGNQPQHF. The CDR3 region has the DNA TGTGCCAGCAACAGGGATGGCAATCAGCCCCAGCATTTT.

A few counts support this clone. The V and J genes are TRBV6-5 and TRBJ1-2, with a weak D call TRBD1 (6 bases). Germline V gene data show CDR1 as MNHEY and CDR2 as SVGAGI. Trimming took 2 bases from V and 8 from J, leaving 18 bases between them. CDR3 size: 15 residues. This CDR3 reads CASSYTHKQGTGYTF. The DNA of the CDR3 is TGTGCCAGCAGTTACACCCACAAACAGGGAACGGGCTACACCTTC.

The chain carries TRBV27 and TRBJ2-7, with D possibly matching TRBD2 (5 bases). This CDR3 is built from 13 residues. CDR1 is MNHEY and CDR2 is SMNVEV in the germline V gene (reference sequence). Trimming shortened V by 6 bases and J by 0 bases, and 9 bases separated the two germline ends. The CDR3 loop reads CASSLTNSYEQYF. The CDR3 DNA is TGTGCCAGCAGCCTGACTAACTCCTACGAGCAGTACTTC.